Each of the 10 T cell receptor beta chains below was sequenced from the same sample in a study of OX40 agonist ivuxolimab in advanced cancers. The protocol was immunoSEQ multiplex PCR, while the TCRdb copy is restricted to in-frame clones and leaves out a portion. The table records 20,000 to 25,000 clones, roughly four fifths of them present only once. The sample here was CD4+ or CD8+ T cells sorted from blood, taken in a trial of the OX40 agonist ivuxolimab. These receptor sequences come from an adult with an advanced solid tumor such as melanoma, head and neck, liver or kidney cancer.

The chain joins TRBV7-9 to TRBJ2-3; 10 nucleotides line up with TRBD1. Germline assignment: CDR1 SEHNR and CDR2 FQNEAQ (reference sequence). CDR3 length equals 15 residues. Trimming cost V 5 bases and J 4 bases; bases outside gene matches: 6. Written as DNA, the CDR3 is TGTGCCAGCAGCCACCGGGACAGGGGATCAGATACGCAGTATTTT. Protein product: CASSHRDRGSDTQYF.

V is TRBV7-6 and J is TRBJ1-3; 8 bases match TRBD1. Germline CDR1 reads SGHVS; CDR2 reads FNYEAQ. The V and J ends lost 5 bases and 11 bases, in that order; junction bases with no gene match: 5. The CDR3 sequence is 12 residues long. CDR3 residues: CASSPGGAAIYF. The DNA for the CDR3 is TGTGCCAGCAGCCCAGGGGGCGCGGCCATATATTTT.

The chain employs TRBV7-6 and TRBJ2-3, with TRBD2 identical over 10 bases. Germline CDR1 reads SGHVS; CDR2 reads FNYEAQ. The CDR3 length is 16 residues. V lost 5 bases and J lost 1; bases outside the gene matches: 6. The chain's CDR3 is CASSPLGTSGTDTQYF. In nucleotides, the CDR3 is TGTGCCAGCAGCCCACTCGGGACTAGCGGCACAGATACGCAGTATTTT.

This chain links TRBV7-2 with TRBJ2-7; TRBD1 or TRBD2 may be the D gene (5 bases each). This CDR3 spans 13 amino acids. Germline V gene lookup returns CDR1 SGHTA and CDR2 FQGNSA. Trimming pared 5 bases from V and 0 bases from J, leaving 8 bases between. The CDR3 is CASSPGPSYEQYF. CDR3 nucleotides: TGTGCCAGCAGCCCGGGGCCCTCCTACGAGCAGTACTTC. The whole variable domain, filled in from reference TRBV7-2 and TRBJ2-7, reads GAGVSQSPSNKVTEKGKDVELRCDPISGHTALYWYRQSLGQGLEFLIYFQGNSAPDKSGLPSDRFSAERTGGSVSTLTIQRTQQEDSAVYLCASSPGPSYEQYFGPGTRLTVT.

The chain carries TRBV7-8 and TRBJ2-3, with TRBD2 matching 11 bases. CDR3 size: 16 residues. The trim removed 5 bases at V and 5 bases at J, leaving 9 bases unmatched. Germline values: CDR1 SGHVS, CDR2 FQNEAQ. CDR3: CASSPLSGGAVDTQYF. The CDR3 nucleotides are TGTGCCAGCAGCCCCCTTAGCGGGGGGGCGGTAGATACGCAGTATTTT. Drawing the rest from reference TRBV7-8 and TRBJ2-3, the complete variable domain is GAGVSQSPRYKVAKRGQDVALRCDPISGHVSLFWYQQALGQGPEFLTYFQNEAQLDKSGLPSDRFFAERPEGSVSTLKIQRTQQEDSAVYLCASSPLSGGAVDTQYFGPGTRLTVL.

CDR3 nucleotides: TGTGCCAGCAGTGACAGGGTTGGCACTGAAGCTTTCTTT. It yields the protein CASSDRVGTEAFF. The rearrangement links TRBV7-9 to TRBJ1-1; TRBD1 agrees at 7 bases. The germline V gene encodes CDR1 SEHNR and CDR2 FQNEAQ (reference sequence). The junction had 5 bases not matched to a gene; V was cut back by 6 bases and J by 4 bases. The CDR3 has 13 amino acids.

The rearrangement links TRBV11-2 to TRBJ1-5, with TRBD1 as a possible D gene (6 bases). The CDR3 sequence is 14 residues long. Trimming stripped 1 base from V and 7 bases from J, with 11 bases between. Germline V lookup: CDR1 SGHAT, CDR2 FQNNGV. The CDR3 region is CASSLGQGSQPQHF. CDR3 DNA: TGTGCCAGCAGCTTAGGGCAGGGGAGCCAGCCCCAGCATTTT.

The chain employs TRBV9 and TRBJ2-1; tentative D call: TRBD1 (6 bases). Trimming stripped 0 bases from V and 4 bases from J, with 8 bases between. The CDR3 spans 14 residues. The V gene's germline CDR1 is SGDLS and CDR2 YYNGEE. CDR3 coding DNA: TGTGCCAGCAGCGTAGAGGGGGAATACAATGAGCAGTTCTTC. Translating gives CASSVEGEYNEQFF.

The CDR3 is CASRRFYQGASGANVLTF. Here the CDR3 DNA reads TGTGCCAGCAGAAGATTTTACCAGGGGGCCTCTGGGGCCAACGTCCTGACTTTC. V is TRBV27 and J is TRBJ2-6; the match to TRBD1 covers 8 bases. V was clipped by 6 bases and J by 0 bases; unmatched bases: 10. The CDR3 totals 18 residues. CDR1 MNHEY and CDR2 SMNVEV come from the germline V gene (reference sequence).

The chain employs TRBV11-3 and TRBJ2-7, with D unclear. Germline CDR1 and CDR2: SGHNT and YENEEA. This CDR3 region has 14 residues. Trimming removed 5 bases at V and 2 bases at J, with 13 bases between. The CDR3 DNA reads TGTGCCAGCAGCCGATATGACATCCCCTACGAGCAGTACTTC. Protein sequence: CASSRYDIPYEQYF.